This TCR beta chain was captured in a study of blood T cell repertoires in COVID-19. In the study overall: The recovered donors of Cohort 3 showed two negative PCRs, clearance, or symptom resolution. PBMCs, B-cell-depleted T cells, or T cells provided the cDNA or gDNA that made up the material.

Profiling relied on immunoSEQ multiplex PCR, and the TCRdb table lists in-frame clones only, not all of them. The sample holds 150,000 to 200,000 clones; about 88% are singletons and the top ten take just under 25%. This clone was counted a single time. This CDR3 is built from 11 residues. This receptor was identified in a woman between 40 and 55 years old in a cohort exposed to, infected with or recovered from COVID-19 (not recorded which). The sequencing sample was made of PBMCs or T cells enriched from blood (not recorded which). The rearrangement joins TRBV21-1 to TRBJ1-1. TRBV21-1 constitutes a pseudogene. The CDR3: CASSNRTEAFF. CDR3 DNA: TGTGCCAGCAGCAACCGCACTGAAGCTTTCTTT.